This T cell receptor beta chain was documented in a study of Ad26.COV2.S vaccination and SARS-CoV-2 variants. The CDR3 extends over 15 amino acids. In germline, CDR1 is MNHEY, CDR2 SMNVEV (reference sequence). The J segment lost 7 bases and the V segment lost 5 bases, leaving 6 bases of the junction unmatched. The treatment: roughly 20 received Ad26.COV2.S at low or high dose, single or two shots; 5 received placebo; per-sample allocation not given. The investigators took samples on day 63 after the first vaccine or placebo injection. Assay: immunoSEQ multiplex PCR; the TCRdb copy retains only in-frame clones and omits some. Counted here are roughly 330,000 clones, almost 90% occurring once; the ten biggest clones make up 5% to 6.5%.

The sequences come from peripheral blood, collected in a trial of Ad26.COV2.S vaccine versus placebo. The sequence was collected from a person aged 18-60 years who received the Ad26.COV2.S COVID-19 vaccine or a placebo. The chain combines TRBV27 with TRBJ2-1; 12 nucleotides agree with TRBD1. The CDR3: CASSLGTGGWNEQFF. The CDR3 DNA follows: TGTGCCAGCAGTCTAGGGACAGGGGGCTGGAATGAGCAGTTCTTC.